This TCR beta chain was retrieved from a study of shared clonotypes between healthy human individuals. Study-level results: The sole specimen, blood, was sampled, and tissue repertoires likely differ. The rarefaction results pointed to incomplete sorted-subset sequencing despite large depth.

Germline loops: CDR1 MDHEN, CDR2 SYDVKM. The CDR3 has 13 amino acids. V lost 3 bases to trimming and J lost 8 bases; unmatched junction nucleotides: 6. Each cell subset's genomic DNA was divided evenly among several immunoSEQ plates. Sequencing used immunoSEQ multiplex PCR; TCRdb keeps in-frame clones, though not all of them. The top ten clones hold roughly 0.39% of a sample with 2 million to 3 million clones, 93% of them seen once. This clone was counted only a few times. Its target is unknown. This chain links TRBV28 with TRBJ1-2; 7 nucleotides align to TRBD1. The TCR was taken from a young man in good health. Some clones in this sample may be carry-over from other donors' samples. The sequencing input was naive CD4+ T cells from PBMCs. Sample subset: CD45RA+ positively selected. The CDR3 sequence is CASSLTGKEGYTF. CDR3 nucleotide sequence: TGTGCCAGCAGTTTGACAGGGAAAGAGGGCTACACCTTC.